A single sample is the source of the 25 T cell receptor beta chains below, sequenced in a study of beta chain features in type 1 diabetes. Study observations and caveats: Type 1 diabetes patients showed a moderate but significant shortening of TCRB CDR3s in all four CD4+ subsets.

The investigators reverse transcribed all of the isolated RNA, so they sequenced expressed TCRB transcripts. Sequencing used immunoSEQ multiplex PCR; TCRdb keeps in-frame clones, though not all of them. This table holds under 300,000 clones, approximately 15% found once. Their antigens remain unidentified. Sequencing input: naive CD4+ T cells from blood. The source of these receptors is a man in his thirties or forties with type 1 diabetes.

The chain carries TRBV2 and TRBJ1-1; 7 bases align to TRBD1. Germline V gene lookup returns CDR1 SNHLY and CDR2 FYNNEI. Trimming cost V 7 bases and J 3 bases; bases outside gene matches: 8. The length of the CDR3 is 14 residues. Here the CDR3 reads CASTRTGGDTEAFF. CDR3 coding DNA: TGTGCCAGCACCCGGACAGGAGGGGACACTGAAGCTTTCTTT.

This clone was detected only a few times. The chain joins TRBV30 to TRBJ2-7, with D possibly TRBD2 on 5 matching bases. Germline CDR1 reads GTSNPN; CDR2 reads SVGIG (reference sequence). V shed 0 bases and J shed 6 bases, with 18 bases lying between them. The CDR3 consists of 15 residues. Written as DNA, the CDR3 is TGTGCCTGGAGTGTAAGGTTGGGAGTCGGACGCGAGCAGTACTTC. Encoded protein: CAWSVRLGVGREQYF.

J is TRBJ2-3 and V is TRBV30; TRBD2 aligns across 13 bases. Per germline, CDR1 GTSNPN and CDR2 SVGIG (reference sequence). The CDR3 sequence is 15 residues long. Trimming took 1 base from V and 7 from J; bases not matched to a gene: 5. DNA of the CDR3: TGTGCCTGGAGTGGGACTAGCGGGAGTATGAATACGCAGTATTTT. Residues: CAWSGTSGSMNTQYF.

V gene TRBV5-1 combines with J gene TRBJ2-3; D unclear. The CDR3 totals 13 residues. Deletions cut 3 bases from V and 2 bases from J, with 7 bases between. In germline, CDR1 is SGHRS, CDR2 YFSETQ. In DNA, the CDR3 is TGCGCCAGCAGCTCGCGCCACACAGATACGCAGTATTTT. Residues: CASSSRHTDTQYF.

This chain uses TRBV18 with TRBJ2-2, with 11 bases that match TRBD2. V dropped 3 bases and J dropped 4; count of bases not matched to a gene: 7. The CDR3 runs 17 residues. CDR1 and CDR2 (germline): KGHSH, LQKENI. The CDR3 protein is CASSPATSGSVTGELFF. The CDR3 nucleotides read TGTGCCAGCTCACCGGCAACTAGCGGGAGTGTCACCGGGGAGCTGTTTTTT. Using reference TRBV18 and TRBJ2-2 for the parts outside the CDR3, the full variable domain is NAGVMQNPRHLVRRRGQEARLRCSPMKGHSHVYWYRQLPEEGLKFMVYLQKENIIDESGMPKERFSAEFPKEGPSILRIQQVVRGDSAAYFCASSPATSGSVTGELFFGEGSRLTVL.

This rearrangement joins TRBV6-1 to TRBJ2-7, with 7 nucleotides matching TRBD1. This CDR3 is built from 16 residues. Germline assignment: CDR1 MNHNS and CDR2 SASEGT. The trim removed 0 bases at V and 2 bases at J, leaving 7 bases unmatched. The CDR3 protein is CASSEAPRTGPYEQYF. CDR3 DNA sequence: TGTGCCAGCAGTGAAGCGCCTCGGACAGGTCCCTACGAGCAGTACTTC.

V is TRBV7-8 and J is TRBJ2-3, with TRBD2 matching over 7 bases. Germline V gene data show CDR1 as SGHVS and CDR2 as FQNEAQ. The CDR3 covers 15 residues. V was pared by 5 bases and J by 3 bases, with 8 bases of the junction left unmatched. Here the CDR3 reads CASSPVGGPTDTQYF. The CDR3 bases are TGTGCCAGCAGCCCTGTGGGAGGGCCGACAGATACGCAGTATTTT. The variable domain in full, completed from reference TRBV7-8 and TRBJ2-3, reads GAGVSQSPRYKVAKRGQDVALRCDPISGHVSLFWYQQALGQGPEFLTYFQNEAQLDKSGLPSDRFFAERPEGSVSTLKIQRTQQEDSAVYLCASSPVGGPTDTQYFGPGTRLTVL.

This clone was detected only a few times. This chain connects TRBV30 to TRBJ2-7; TRBD1 aligns across 8 bases. The CDR3 has 15 amino acids. The germline V gene encodes CDR1 GTSNPN and CDR2 SVGIG (reference sequence). V shed 4 bases, J shed 2 bases, and the junction held 10 bases outside the gene matches. The CDR3 region is CAWTVAGQGPYEQYF. DNA for the CDR3: TGTGCCTGGACCGTGGCCGGACAGGGTCCCTACGAGCAGTACTTC.

This clone was detected a few times. The rearrangement joins TRBV23-1 to TRBJ2-5; TRBD1 matches 8 bases. TRBV23-1 belongs to the ORF category, with a function that is uncertain. This CDR3 has 15 amino acids. The ends lost 4 bases at V and 5 bases at J; junction bases unmatched: 9. CDR3 nucleotide sequence: TGCGCCAGCAGTCCCCGACAGGGGCGAGGGGAGACCCAGTACTTC. It specifies CASSPRQGRGETQYF.

This clone occurred a few times. The chain has TRBV7-2 and TRBJ1-1; the D is unclear. V lost 3 bases to trimming and J lost 1 base, with 6 bases between them. In germline, CDR1 is SGHTA, CDR2 FQGNSA. This CDR3 is built from 13 residues. In DNA, the CDR3 is TGTGCCAGCAGCTTGTCAGGGAACACTGAAGCTTTCTTT. This sequence encodes CASSLSGNTEAFF.

The chain couples TRBV7-2 to TRBJ2-3; 10 bases fit TRBD2. The CDR3 has 15 residues. V shed 3 bases and J 1 base; nucleotides not matched to a gene: 1. The germline CDR1 and CDR2 sequences are SGHTA and FQGNSA. CDR3 sequence reads: CASSFLAGGTDTQYF. DNA of the CDR3: TGTGCCAGCAGCTTCCTAGCGGGGGGCACAGATACGCAGTATTTT.

This clone has more than one count but fewer than ten. The rearrangement joins TRBV29-1 to TRBJ2-1; 11 bases agree with TRBD2. Germline assignment: CDR1 SQVTM and CDR2 ANQGSEA. The CDR3 has 14 residues. The V segment lost 7 bases and the J segment 4 bases; nucleotides outside the gene matches: 6. As DNA, the CDR3 is TGCAGCGCCCTGGGACTAGCGGCTTACAATGAGCAGTTCTTC. Translating it yields CSALGLAAYNEQFF.

V gene TRBV30 combines with J gene TRBJ1-5; TRBD1 is a possible D gene (6 bases). V was clipped by 5 bases and J by 2 bases, with 13 bases between them. This CDR3 has 14 amino acids. Germline V gives CDR1 GTSNPN, CDR2 SVGIG (reference sequence). CDR3 loop: CAWGRGGRNQPQHF. CDR3 sequence (DNA): TGTGCCTGGGGACGCGGGGGGCGCAATCAGCCCCAGCATTTT.

The chain recombines TRBV7-2 with TRBJ2-7; 10 positions agree with TRBD2. The germline V gene has CDR1 SGHTA and CDR2 FQGNSA. This CDR3 spans 15 amino acids. V dropped 4 bases and J dropped 3; count of bases not matched to a gene: 6. CDR3 nucleotides: TGTGCCAGCAGCTCAAGAAGGACTAGCGGCTACGAGCAGTACTTC. This gives the protein CASSSRRTSGYEQYF.

V is TRBV21-1 and J is TRBJ2-1; whether TRBD1, the table's D call, matches the DNA was not checked. TRBV21-1 corresponds to a pseudogene. CDR3 size: 13 residues. CDR3 coding DNA: TGTGCCAACGGTTGGGGGCTCTACAATGAGCAGTTCTTC. It yields the protein CANGWGLYNEQFF.

Only a few counts were recorded for this clone. The chain is built from TRBV6-5 and TRBJ2-5; D perhaps matches TRBD1 (6 bases). The CDR3 contains 11 residues. Per germline, CDR1 MNHEY and CDR2 SVGAGI. V was trimmed by 7 bases and J by 5 bases, leaving 8 bases between them. CDR3 amino acids: CASTQGETQYF. CDR3 DNA sequence: TGTGCCAGCACCCAGGGGGAGACCCAGTACTTC.

V and J are TRBV6-1 and TRBJ2-5, with D tentatively TRBD2 (6 bases). The CDR3 has 11 amino acids. Germline values: CDR1 MNHNS, CDR2 SASEGT. CDR3 loop: CAIRGAETQYF. Written as DNA, the CDR3 is TGTGCTATTCGCGGGGCTGAGACCCAGTACTTC.

The CDR3 DNA sequence: TGCGCCAGCAGCTTCGACAGGAACACTGAAGCTTTCTTT. As protein: CASSFDRNTEAFF. The chain links TRBV5-1 to TRBJ1-1, with a possible D match to TRBD1 (5 bases). The CDR3 consists of 13 residues. CDR1 SGHRS and CDR2 YFSETQ come from the germline V gene. Trimming left V 2 bases short and J 1 base short, with 6 bases between.

The V call is TRBV2, the J call TRBJ2-7; D is possibly TRBD2 (5 bases). Germline V gives CDR1 SNHLY, CDR2 FYNNEI. This CDR3 contains 12 residues. Deletions cut 7 bases from V and 3 bases from J, with 10 bases between. The CDR3, as DNA: TGTGCCAGCAAGGAAGGGAGCTACGAGCAGTACTTC. It codes for CASKEGSYEQYF.

This chain uses TRBV19 with TRBJ2-5, with a possible D match to TRBD2 (6 bases). This CDR3 region has 16 residues. The ends were cut back, 6 bases at V and 3 bases at J, with 20 bases in the middle. Germline CDR1 is LNHDA and CDR2 is SQIVND (reference sequence). CDR3 in DNA: TGTGCCAGTAGCCCCGGGGACTTGCTTGGGAAAGAGACCCAGTACTTC. Amino acid sequence: CASSPGDLLGKETQYF.

The rearrangement joins TRBV11-2 to TRBJ2-1, with unresolved D. This CDR3 is 16 amino acids long. Trimming stripped 1 base from V and 4 bases from J, with 14 bases between. The V gene's germline CDR1 is SGHAT and CDR2 FQNNGV. DNA of the CDR3: TGTGCCAGCAGCTTAGCTCAGGCCTTCGTATACAATGAGCAGTTCTTC. Protein sequence: CASSLAQAFVYNEQFF.

This clone has more than one count but fewer than ten. The CDR3 nucleotides are TGTGCCAGCAGCTTAGACGGTAGTAGCGGGGTTCCCCAGTTCTTC. This translates into CASSLDGSSGVPQFF. The chain couples TRBV11-2 to TRBJ2-1, with 8 bases identical to TRBD2. The germline gives CDR1 SGHAT, CDR2 FQNNGV. After removal of 0 bases from V and 13 bases from J, the junction contained 11 bases not matched to a gene. The CDR3 contains 15 residues.

This chain joins TRBV5-1 and TRBJ2-1; perhaps TRBD2 as D (5 bases). CDR3 size: 16 residues. V was cut by 0 bases and J by 7 bases, with 17 bases left in between. Looked up from germline, CDR1 is SGHRS and CDR2 is YFSETQ. The CDR3 reads CASSLGLANRNNEQFF. DNA of the CDR3: TGCGCCAGCAGCTTGGGGCTAGCAAACCGCAATAATGAGCAGTTCTTC.

The chain recombines TRBV10-2 with TRBJ2-3, with D tentatively TRBD1 (6 bases). Germline CDR1 is WSHSY and CDR2 is SAAADI. The V and J ends lost 9 bases and 2 bases respectively, with 15 bases between them. The CDR3 contains 14 residues. The CDR3 bases are TGCGCCAGTGCCTGGACAGAGTCCACAGATACGCAGTATTTT. Its translation: CASAWTESTDTQYF.

The rearrangement links TRBV5-1 to TRBJ2-1; 11 nucleotides match TRBD2. The CDR3 is 15 residues long. Germline CDR1 and CDR2: SGHRS and YFSETQ. Trimming took 3 bases from V and 4 from J; bases not matched to a gene: 3. The CDR3 spells CASSSIAGGYNEQFF. CDR3 in DNA: TGCGCCAGCAGCTCCATAGCGGGAGGGTACAATGAGCAGTTCTTC.